The 3 T cell receptor beta chains given below trace back to one sample, sequenced in a study of blood T cells in healthy people across ages. A second PCR, run for about 7 to 11 cycles, used a sample-barcoded 5' primer plus a J-beta primer mix. TCRdb redid the calling of the 5' RACE reads with MiXCR, one entry per CDR3 protein. The sample has 1.4 million or so distinct CDR3 sequences, 42% seen once. The sequenced material came from blood. Receptors originate from a woman between 18 and 29 years old in good health.

The chain employs TRBV14 and TRBJ2-4, with 9 positions matching TRBD1. V trimming: 1 base; J trimming: 11 bases; junction bases outside the gene matches: 9. CDR1 SGHDN and CDR2 FVKESK come from the germline V gene. The CDR3 contains 15 residues. CDR3 amino acids: CASSQAVGQGNVQYF. For the CDR3, the DNA is TGTGCCAGCAGCCAAGCGGTCGGACAGGGGAACGTTCAGTACTTC. Looking up the rest from reference TRBV14 and TRBJ2-4 gives the full variable domain: EAGVTQFPSHSVIEKGQTVTLRCDPISGHDNLYWYRRVMGKEIKFLLHFVKESKQDESGMPNNRFLAERTGGTYSTLKVQPAELEDSGVYFCASSQAVGQGNVQYFGAGTRLSVL.

This chain uses TRBV6-6 with TRBJ1-2; TRBD1 matches at 7 bases. CDR1 and CDR2 from the germline V gene are MNHNY and SVGAGI (reference sequence). Germline trimming cut 6 bases from V and 13 bases from J; bases unmatched to any gene: 11. The CDR3 is 12 residues long. As DNA, the CDR3 is TGTGCCAGCAGCCAACAGGGGTCCTTATCCACCTTC. Its translation is CASSQQGSLSTF.

The CDR3 is CSARDWATSGSYEQFF. In nucleotides, the CDR3 is TGCAGTGCTAGAGATTGGGCGACTAGCGGGAGCTATGAGCAGTTCTTC. The chain joins TRBV20-1 to TRBJ2-1, with TRBD2 matching over 12 bases. Unmatched junction bases numbered 8, after V lost 0 bases and J lost 8 bases. This CDR3 has 16 amino acids. CDR1 is DFQATT and CDR2 is SNEGSKA in the germline V gene (reference sequence).